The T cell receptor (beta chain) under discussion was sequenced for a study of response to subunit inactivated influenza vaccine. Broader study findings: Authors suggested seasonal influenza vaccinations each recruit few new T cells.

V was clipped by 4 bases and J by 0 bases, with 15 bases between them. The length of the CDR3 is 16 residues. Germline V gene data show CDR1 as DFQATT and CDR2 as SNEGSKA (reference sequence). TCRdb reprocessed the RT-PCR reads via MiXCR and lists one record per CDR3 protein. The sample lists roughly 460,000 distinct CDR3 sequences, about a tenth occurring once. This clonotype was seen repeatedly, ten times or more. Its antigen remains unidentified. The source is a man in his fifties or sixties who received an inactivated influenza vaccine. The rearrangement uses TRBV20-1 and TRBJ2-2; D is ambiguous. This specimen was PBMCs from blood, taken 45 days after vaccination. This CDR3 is CSAKGTKRANTGELFF. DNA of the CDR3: TGCAGTGCTAAGGGCACTAAAAGAGCGAACACCGGGGAGCTGTTTTTT.